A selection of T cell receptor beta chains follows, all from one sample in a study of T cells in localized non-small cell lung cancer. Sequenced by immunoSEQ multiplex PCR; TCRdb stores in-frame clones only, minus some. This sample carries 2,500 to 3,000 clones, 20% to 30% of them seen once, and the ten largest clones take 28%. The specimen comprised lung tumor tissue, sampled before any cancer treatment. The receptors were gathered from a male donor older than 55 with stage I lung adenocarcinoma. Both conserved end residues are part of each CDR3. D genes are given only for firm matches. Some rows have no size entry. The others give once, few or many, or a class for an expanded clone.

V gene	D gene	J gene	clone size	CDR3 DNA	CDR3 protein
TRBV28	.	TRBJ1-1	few	TGTGCCAGCAGTTTCACGGGTTTAAGGTCTGAAGCTTTCTTT	CASSFTGLRSEAFF
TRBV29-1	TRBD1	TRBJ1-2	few	TGCAGCGTTGTACTGCAGGGGGTGATCGGAGGCTACACCTTC	CSVVLQGVIGGYTF
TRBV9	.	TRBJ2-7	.	TGTGCCAGCAGCGTAGCTTGGGCCGCAAGGTCCGAGCAGTACTTC	CASSVAWAARSEQYF
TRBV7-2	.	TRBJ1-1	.	TGTGCCAGCAGCTGGACAGCCGAATCTGAAGCTTTCTTT	CASSWTAESEAFF
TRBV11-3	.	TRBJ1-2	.	TGTGCCAGCAGTCCCGGGATGACCGACTATGGCTACACCTTC	CASSPGMTDYGYTF
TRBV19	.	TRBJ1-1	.	TGTGCCAGTAGTAATCAGATGAACACTGAAGCTTTCTTT	CASSNQMNTEAFF
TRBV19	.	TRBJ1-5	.	TGTGCCAGTAGTATAGTGAGGGGTGTACAAGGGCAGCCCCAGCATTTT	CASSIVRGVQGQPQHF
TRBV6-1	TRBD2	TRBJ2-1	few	TGTGCCAGCAGTGAAGTCGGGGGGGACAATGAGCAGTTCTTC	CASSEVGGDNEQFF
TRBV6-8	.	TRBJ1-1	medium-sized	TGTGCCATCAGAAAGGGTGCCGGTTCTCTTGGGGACACTGAAGCTTTCTTT	CAIRKGAGSLGDTEAFF
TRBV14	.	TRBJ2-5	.	TGTGCCAGCAGCCAACCGTTCGGACTATTCCAAGAGACCCAGTACTTC	CASSQPFGLFQETQYF
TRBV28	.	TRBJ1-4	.	TGTGCCAGTATCGGGATTAATGAAAAACTGTTTTTT	CASIGINEKLFF
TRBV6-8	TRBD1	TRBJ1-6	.	TGTGCCAGCAGTGTCACAGGGGGAGATAATTCACCCCTCCACTTT	CASSVTGGDNSPLHF
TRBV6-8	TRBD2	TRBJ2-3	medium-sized	TGTGCCAGCAGTGACCCGGGACTAGCGGGGGTGACACACCCAGATACGCAGTATTTT	CASSDPGLAGVTHPDTQYF